A selection of T cell receptor beta chains follows, all from one sample in a study of T-cell memory formation after mild COVID-19. TCRdb ran MiXCR on the 5' RACE reads and lists one entry per CDR3 protein. The sample contains around 300,000 distinct CDR3 sequences, under 15% of which appear only once. The specimen sequenced was PBMCs or a T cell subset sorted from them (not recorded which). All receptors derive from a man aged 18 to 35 who had mild COVID-19 (a few samples of this study predate the infection). Cell type and time point are not known. Both conserved end residues are trimmed from each CDR3. Each record gives: CDR3 length, J gene, V gene, CDR3 protein.

>14|TRBJ1-1|TRBV9
ASSEPAGVGFTEAF
>12|TRBJ2-3|TRBV24-1
ATSGVTGADTQY
>11|TRBJ2-7|TRBV19
ASSLGAFDEQY
>11|TRBJ1-2|TRBV6-6
ASTVGTNYGYT
>11|TRBJ2-1|TRBV27
ASSKQGRTEQF
>11|TRBJ1-2|TRBV2
AGRQGKGYGYT
>15|TRBJ1-2|TRBV20-1
SAPLRVRDAANYGYT
>13|TRBJ2-2|TRBV20-1
SASPGGPNTGELF
>11|TRBJ1-2|TRBV29-1
SVERDWTYGYT
>14|TRBJ2-7|TRBV5-1
ASTDRGPSQPYEQY
>12|TRBJ2-5|TRBV12-3/TRBV12-4
ASSGGLTQETQY
>15|TRBJ1-5|TRBV4-2
ASSHPMGGRGNQPQH
>13|TRBJ2-3|TRBV28
ASSRGRRVTDTQY
>13|TRBJ2-1|TRBV5-1
ASSATGQVTNEQF
>13|TRBJ2-6|TRBV7-9
ASPGQGSGANVLT
>13|TRBJ2-2|TRBV6-5
ASSSSGAYFGELF